This T cell receptor beta chain originates from a study of shared clonotypes between healthy human individuals. Generated by immunoSEQ multiplex PCR, the TCRdb table keeps only in-frame clones and is missing some. Seen here are about 490,000 clones, around 79% observed once, and the top ten hold more than 10%. Germline CDR1 LGHNA, CDR2 YNFKEQ. The length of the CDR3 is 17 residues. V trimming: 0 bases; J trimming: 4 bases; junction bases outside the gene matches: 6. This TCR was recovered from a woman aged 35 to 49 in good health. Some clones in this sample may be carry-over from other donors' samples. The V call is TRBV4-2, the J call TRBJ2-1; 10 bases map to TRBD2. Sequencing used PBMCs. This CDR3 reads CASSQDQGLAPYNEQFF. The CDR3 DNA reads as TGTGCCAGCAGCCAAGATCAGGGACTAGCGCCTTACAATGAGCAGTTCTTC.